Listed here are 10 T cell receptor beta chains from one sample, sequenced in a study of T cell repertoires in aging, cancer and after chemotherapy. TRB rearrangements spanning V, D and J were amplified using mixed TRB-A/B primers. From the multiplex PCR reads, TCRdb called clonotypes with MiXCR, one entry per CDR3 protein. Of about 2,000 distinct CDR3 sequences listed, under 30% are singletons. The template was genomic DNA from peripheral blood, not RNA. Sequencing was carried out using blood. The receptors shown here come from a human donor with a solid tumor.

This clonotype is medium-sized within its sample. V is TRBV6-1 and J is TRBJ1-2; no clear D. V was pared by 3 bases and J by 5 bases, with 10 bases between. Germline lookup yields CDR1 MNHNS and CDR2 SASEGT. This CDR3 comprises 13 residues. In nucleotides, the CDR3 is TGTGCCAGCAGTGACCGGGAAGCTTATGGCTACACCTTC. Translating it yields CASSDREAYGYTF.

By its share, this clonotype is medium-sized. V and J are TRBV30 and TRBJ1-5, with D maybe TRBD1 (5 bases). Looked up from germline, CDR1 is GTSNPN and CDR2 is SVGIG (reference sequence). V lost 0 bases and J lost 0, with 6 bases in between. This CDR3 region has 14 residues. The CDR3 DNA reads TGTGCCTGGAGTGTCGACAGTAGCAATCAGCCCCAGCATTTT. Amino acids: CAWSVDSSNQPQHF.

In regard to this clonotype: This may come from a read error, since a much larger clone is one base off. The chain is built from TRBV19 and TRBJ1-5; 7 positions match TRBD1. The CDR3 contains 14 residues. Per the germline V gene, CDR1 is LNHDA and CDR2 is SQIVND (reference sequence). CDR3 sequence (DNA): TGTGCCAGTAAATTGGGACAGTCGAATCAGCACCAGCATTTT. Translation: CASKLGQSNQHQHF.

By share, this clonotype ranks as medium-sized. The CDR3 reads CASSSIRRDRYTDTQYF. Here the CDR3 DNA reads TGTGCCAGCAGTTCTATACGACGGGACAGATACACAGATACGCAGTATTTT. The chain joins TRBV28 to TRBJ2-3; 7 bases are shared with TRBD1. V lost 4 bases, J lost 2 bases, and 12 bases stayed unmatched. The germline V gene has CDR1 MDHEN and CDR2 SYDVKM. The CDR3 is 17 residues long.

This clonotype is labeled medium-sized (0.01 to 0.1%). The gene calls are TRBV20-1 and TRBJ2-2, with D unresolved. Deletions cut 1 base from V and 3 bases from J, with 12 bases between. CDR1 is DFQATT, CDR2 SNEGSKA, per germline (reference sequence). This CDR3 region has 15 residues. The CDR3: CSARAGFGDTGELFF. The CDR3, as DNA: TGCAGTGCTAGAGCTGGGTTCGGTGACACCGGGGAGCTGTTTTTT.

In this sample, this clonotype is medium-sized. This chain connects TRBV27 to TRBJ1-6; maybe TRBD1 (5 bases). The CDR3 has 16 residues. Germline CDR1 MNHEY, CDR2 SMNVEV (reference sequence). The V gene lost 6 bases and the J gene lost 3 bases, with 15 bases spanning the gap. CDR3 in DNA: TGTGCCAGCAGAAACCTCCGACAGCTCTATAATTCACCCCTCCACTTT. The encoded protein is CASRNLRQLYNSPLHF.

This chain links TRBV6-5 with TRBJ1-1; TRBD1 agrees at 8 bases. This CDR3 region has 14 residues. CDR1 and CDR2 (germline): MNHEY, SVGAGI. The ends lost 2 bases at V and 7 bases at J; junction bases unmatched: 6. CDR3 sequence: CASSYPATGGEAFF. The CDR3 coding sequence is TGTGCCAGCAGTTACCCCGCTACAGGGGGTGAAGCTTTCTTT.

This clonotype is classed as medium-sized. The chain combines TRBV6-1 with TRBJ2-6; no definite D call. V was trimmed by 0 bases and J by 2 bases, leaving 5 bases between them. The CDR3 runs to 15 residues. CDR1 and CDR2 from the germline V gene are MNHNS and SASEGT. The DNA for the CDR3 is TGTGCCAGCAGTGAAGCGGATACTGGGGCCAACGTCCTGACTTTC. It yields the protein CASSEADTGANVLTF.

Relative to its sample, this clonotype is large (0.1 to 1%). This chain connects TRBV6-5 to TRBJ2-7; 10 positions agree with TRBD2. The CDR3 length is 16 residues. Germline CDR1 reads MNHEY; CDR2 reads SVGAGI. The V gene end was trimmed by 6 bases and the J gene end by 0 bases; junction bases not matched to a gene: 8. CDR3 coding DNA: TGTGCCAGCAGGTCCGGGACTAGCGACAGCTCCTACGAGCAGTACTTC. This translates into CASRSGTSDSSYEQYF.

The genes are TRBV4-1 and TRBJ1-6; the D gene is possibly TRBD1 (5 bases). With 0 bases removed from V and 11 bases from J, the gap between germline ends came to 20 bases. This CDR3 spans 17 amino acids. Germline V gene sequence: CDR1 MGHRA, CDR2 YSYEKL. CDR3 residues: CASSQENGASRFTPLHF. The CDR3 region has the DNA TGCGCCAGCAGCCAAGAAAACGGGGCTAGCCGGTTCACACCCCTCCACTTT.